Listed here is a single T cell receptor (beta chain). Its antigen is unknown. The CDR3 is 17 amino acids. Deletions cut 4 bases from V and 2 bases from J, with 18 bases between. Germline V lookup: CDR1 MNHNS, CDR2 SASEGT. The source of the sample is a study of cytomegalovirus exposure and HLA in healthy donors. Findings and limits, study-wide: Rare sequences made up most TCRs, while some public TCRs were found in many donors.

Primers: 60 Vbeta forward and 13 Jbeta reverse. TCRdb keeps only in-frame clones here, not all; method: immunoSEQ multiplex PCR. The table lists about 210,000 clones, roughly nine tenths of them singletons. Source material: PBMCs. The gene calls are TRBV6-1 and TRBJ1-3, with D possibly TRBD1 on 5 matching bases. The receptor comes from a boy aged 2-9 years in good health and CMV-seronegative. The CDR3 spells CASSGERGGGPGNTIYF. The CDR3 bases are TGTGCCAGCAGTGGGGAGAGGGGAGGCGGACCTGGAAACACCATATATTTT.